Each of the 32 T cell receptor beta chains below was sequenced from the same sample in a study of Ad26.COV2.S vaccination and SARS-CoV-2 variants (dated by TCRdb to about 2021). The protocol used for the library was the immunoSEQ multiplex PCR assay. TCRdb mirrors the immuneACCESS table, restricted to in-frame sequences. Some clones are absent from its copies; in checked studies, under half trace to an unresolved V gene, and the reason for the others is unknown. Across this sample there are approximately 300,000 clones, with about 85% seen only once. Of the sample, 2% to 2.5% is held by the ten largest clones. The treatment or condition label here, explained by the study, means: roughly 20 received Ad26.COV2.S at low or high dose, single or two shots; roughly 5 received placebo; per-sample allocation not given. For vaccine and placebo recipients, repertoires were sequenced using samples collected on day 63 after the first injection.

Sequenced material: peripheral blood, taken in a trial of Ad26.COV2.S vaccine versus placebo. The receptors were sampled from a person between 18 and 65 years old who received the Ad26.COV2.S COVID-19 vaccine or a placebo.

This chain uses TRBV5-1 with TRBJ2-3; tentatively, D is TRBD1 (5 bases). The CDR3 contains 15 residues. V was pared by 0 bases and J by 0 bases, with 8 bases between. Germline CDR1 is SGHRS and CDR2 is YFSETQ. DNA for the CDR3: TGCGCCAGCAGCTTGGAAGGACATAGCACAGATACGCAGTATTTT. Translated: CASSLEGHSTDTQYF. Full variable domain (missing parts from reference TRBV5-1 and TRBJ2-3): KAGVTQTPRYLIKTRGQQVTLSCSPISGHRSVSWYQQTPGQGLQFLFEYFSETQRNKGNFPGRFSGRQFSNSRSEMNVSTLELGDSALYLCASSLEGHSTDTQYFGPGTRLTVL.

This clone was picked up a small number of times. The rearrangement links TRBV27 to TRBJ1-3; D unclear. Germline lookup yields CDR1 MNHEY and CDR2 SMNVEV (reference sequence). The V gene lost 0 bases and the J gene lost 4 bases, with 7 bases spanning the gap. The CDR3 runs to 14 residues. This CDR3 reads CASSLSGKGNTIYF. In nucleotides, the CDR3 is TGTGCCAGCAGTTTATCCGGGAAAGGAAACACCATATATTTT.

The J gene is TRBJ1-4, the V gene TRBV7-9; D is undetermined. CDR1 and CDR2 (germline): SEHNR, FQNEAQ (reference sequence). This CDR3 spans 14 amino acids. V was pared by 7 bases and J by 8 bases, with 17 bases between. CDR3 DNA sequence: TGTGCCAGCACCCACGTCCGGGAGAGAGAAAAACTGTTTTTT. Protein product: CASTHVREREKLFF.

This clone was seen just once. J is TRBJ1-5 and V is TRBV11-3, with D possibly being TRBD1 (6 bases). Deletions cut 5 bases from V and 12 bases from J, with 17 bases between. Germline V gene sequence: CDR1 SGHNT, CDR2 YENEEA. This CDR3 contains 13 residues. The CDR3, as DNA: TGTGCCAGCAGCATTACAGGGCTAGGGCTCCAGCATTTT. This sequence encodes CASSITGLGLQHF.

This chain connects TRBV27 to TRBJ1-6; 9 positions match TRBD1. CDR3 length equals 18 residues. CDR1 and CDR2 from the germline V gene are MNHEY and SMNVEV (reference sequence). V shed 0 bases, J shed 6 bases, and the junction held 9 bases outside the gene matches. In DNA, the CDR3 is TGTGCCAGCAGTTTATCCGCCGGGACAGGGAAGAGTAATTCACCCCTCCACTTT. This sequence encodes CASSLSAGTGKSNSPLHF.

The CDR3 spells CASSATSGATYEQYF. For the CDR3, the DNA is TGTGCCAGCAGCGCCACCAGCGGGGCGACCTACGAGCAGTACTTC. The chain couples TRBV9 to TRBJ2-7; 7 positions agree with TRBD2. CDR1 is SGDLS and CDR2 is YYNGEE in the germline V gene. Trimming removed 3 bases from V and 2 bases from J; junction bases left unmatched: 8. The CDR3 has 15 amino acids.

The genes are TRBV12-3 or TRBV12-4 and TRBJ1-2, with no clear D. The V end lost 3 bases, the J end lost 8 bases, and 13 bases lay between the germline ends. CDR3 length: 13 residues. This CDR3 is CASSFGEDGGYTF. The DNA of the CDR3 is TGTGCCAGCAGTTTTGGGGAGGACGGGGGCTACACCTTC.

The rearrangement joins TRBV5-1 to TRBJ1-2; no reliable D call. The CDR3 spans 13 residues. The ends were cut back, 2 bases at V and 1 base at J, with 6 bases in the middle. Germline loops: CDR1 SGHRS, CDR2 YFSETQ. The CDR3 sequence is CASSFPGNYGYTF. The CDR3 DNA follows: TGCGCCAGCAGCTTTCCGGGTAACTATGGCTACACCTTC.

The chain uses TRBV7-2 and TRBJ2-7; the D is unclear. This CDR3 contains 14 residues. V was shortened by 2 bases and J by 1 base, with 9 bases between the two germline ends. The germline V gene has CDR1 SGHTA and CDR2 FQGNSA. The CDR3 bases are TGTGCCAGCAGCTTATCGGCGGCTTCCTACGAGCAGTACTTC. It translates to CASSLSAASYEQYF.

In nucleotides, the CDR3 is TGTGCCAGCAGCCCTGACCAGAACACTGAAGCTTTCTTT. It encodes CASSPDQNTEAFF. This chain links TRBV9 with TRBJ1-1; D ambiguous. The V and J ends lost 4 bases and 1 base respectively, with 8 bases between them. Per germline, CDR1 SGDLS and CDR2 YYNGEE. The CDR3 length is 13 residues.

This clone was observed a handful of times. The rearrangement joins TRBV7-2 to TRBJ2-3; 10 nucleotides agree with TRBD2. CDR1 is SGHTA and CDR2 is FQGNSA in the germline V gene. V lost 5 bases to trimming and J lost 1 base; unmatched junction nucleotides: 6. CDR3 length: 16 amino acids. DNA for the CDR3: TGTGCCAGCAGCGATCTAGCGGGGGTACGCACAGATACGCAGTATTTT. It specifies CASSDLAGVRTDTQYF.

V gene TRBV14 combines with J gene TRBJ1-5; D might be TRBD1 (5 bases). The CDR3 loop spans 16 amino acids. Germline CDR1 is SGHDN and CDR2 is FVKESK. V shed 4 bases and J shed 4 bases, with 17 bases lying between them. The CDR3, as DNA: TGTGCCAGCAGCCTTCACTTGATGGACAAAAATCAGCCCCAGCATTTT. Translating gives CASSLHLMDKNQPQHF.

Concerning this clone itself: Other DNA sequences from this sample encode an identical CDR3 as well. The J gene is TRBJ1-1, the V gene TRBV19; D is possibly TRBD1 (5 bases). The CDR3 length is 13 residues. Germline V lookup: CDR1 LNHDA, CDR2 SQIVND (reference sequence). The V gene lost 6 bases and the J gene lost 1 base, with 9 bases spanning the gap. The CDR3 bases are TGTGCCAGTAGCTTTCAGGGGAACACTGAAGCTTTCTTT. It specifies CASSFQGNTEAFF.

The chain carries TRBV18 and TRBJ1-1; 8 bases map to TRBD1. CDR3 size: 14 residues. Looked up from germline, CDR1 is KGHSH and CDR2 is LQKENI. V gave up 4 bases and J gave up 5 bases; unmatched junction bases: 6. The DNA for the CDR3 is TGTGCCAGCTCACTAAAGGACAGGGAGACTGAAGCTTTCTTT. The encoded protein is CASSLKDRETEAFF.

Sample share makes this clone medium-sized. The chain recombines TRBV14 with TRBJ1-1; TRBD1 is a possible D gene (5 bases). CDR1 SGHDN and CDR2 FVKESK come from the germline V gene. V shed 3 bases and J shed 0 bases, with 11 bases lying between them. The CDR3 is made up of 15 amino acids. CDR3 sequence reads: CASSQAYRLNTEAFF. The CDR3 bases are TGTGCCAGCAGCCAGGCCTACAGGTTGAACACTGAAGCTTTCTTT. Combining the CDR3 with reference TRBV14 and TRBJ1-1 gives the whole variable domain EAGVTQFPSHSVIEKGQTVTLRCDPISGHDNLYWYRRVMGKEIKFLLHFVKESKQDESGMPNNRFLAERTGGTYSTLKVQPAELEDSGVYFCASSQAYRLNTEAFFGQGTRLTVV.

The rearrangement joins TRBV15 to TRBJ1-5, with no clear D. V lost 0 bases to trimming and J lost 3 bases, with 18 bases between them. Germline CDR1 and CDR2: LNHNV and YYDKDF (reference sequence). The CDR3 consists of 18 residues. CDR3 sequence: CATSREYRTTDPNQPQHF. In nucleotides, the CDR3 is TGTGCCACCAGCAGAGAGTATAGGACCACAGACCCCAATCAGCCCCAGCATTTT.

The DNA for the CDR3 is TGTGCCAGCAGTGAGAATGTTAACTATGGCTACACCTTC. Translating gives CASSENVNYGYTF. J is TRBJ1-2 and V is TRBV25-1; D is undetermined. Trimming shortened V by 3 bases and J by 1 base, and 6 bases separated the two germline ends. Germline lookup yields CDR1 MGHDK and CDR2 SYGVNS. The CDR3 has 13 amino acids.

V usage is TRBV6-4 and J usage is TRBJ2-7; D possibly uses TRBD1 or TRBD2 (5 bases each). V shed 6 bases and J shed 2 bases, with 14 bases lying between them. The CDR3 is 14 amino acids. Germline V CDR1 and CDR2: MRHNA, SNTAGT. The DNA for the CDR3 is TGTGCCAGCAGCCCAGAGGGGCACACCTACGAGCAGTACTTC. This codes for CASSPEGHTYEQYF.

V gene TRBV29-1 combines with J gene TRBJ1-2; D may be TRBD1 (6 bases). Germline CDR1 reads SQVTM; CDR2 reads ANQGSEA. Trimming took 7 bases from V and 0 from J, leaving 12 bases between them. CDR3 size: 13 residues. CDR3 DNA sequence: TGCAGCGCAGGACAGAGCTCTAACTATGGCTACACCTTC. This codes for CSAGQSSNYGYTF.

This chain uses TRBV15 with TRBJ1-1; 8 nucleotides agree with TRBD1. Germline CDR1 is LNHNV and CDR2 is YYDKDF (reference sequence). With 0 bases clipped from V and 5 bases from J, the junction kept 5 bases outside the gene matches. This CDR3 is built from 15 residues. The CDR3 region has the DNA TGTGCCACCAGCAGAGAGGGACAGGTTGGAACTGAAGCTTTCTTT. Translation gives CATSREGQVGTEAFF.

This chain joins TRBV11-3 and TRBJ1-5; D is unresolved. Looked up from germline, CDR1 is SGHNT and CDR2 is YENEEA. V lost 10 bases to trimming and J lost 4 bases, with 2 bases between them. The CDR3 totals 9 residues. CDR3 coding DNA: TGTGCCACTAATCAGCCCCAGCATTTT. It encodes CATNQPQHF. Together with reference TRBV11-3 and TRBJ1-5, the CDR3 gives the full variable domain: EAGVVQSPRYKIIEKKQPVAFWCNPISGHNTLYWYLQNLGQGPELLIRYENEEAVDDSQLPKDRFSAERLKGVDSTLKIQPAELGDSAVYLCATNQPQHFGDGTRLSIL.

This chain's CDR3 is CASSADGADQETQYF. The CDR3 DNA follows: TGTGCCAGCAGTGCGGACGGGGCAGACCAAGAGACCCAGTACTTC. This chain joins TRBV2 and TRBJ2-5, with D tentatively TRBD1 or TRBD2 (5 bases each). The CDR3 runs to 15 residues. V shed 4 bases and J shed 0 bases, with 12 bases lying between them. Germline loops: CDR1 SNHLY, CDR2 FYNNEI.

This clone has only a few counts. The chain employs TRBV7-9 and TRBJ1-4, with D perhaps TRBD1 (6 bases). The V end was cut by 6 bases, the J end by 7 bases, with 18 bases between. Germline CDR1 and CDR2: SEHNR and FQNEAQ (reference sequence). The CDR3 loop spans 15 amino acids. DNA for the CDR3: TGTGCCAGCAGGGATCCTCTATCAGGGGTTGAAAAACTGTTTTTT. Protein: CASRDPLSGVEKLFF.

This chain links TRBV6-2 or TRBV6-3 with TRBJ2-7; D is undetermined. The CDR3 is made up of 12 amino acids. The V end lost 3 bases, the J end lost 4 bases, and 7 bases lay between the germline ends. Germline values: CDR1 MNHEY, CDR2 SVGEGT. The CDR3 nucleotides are TGTGCCAGCAGTTATTCTGATTACGAGCAGTACTTC. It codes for CASSYSDYEQYF.

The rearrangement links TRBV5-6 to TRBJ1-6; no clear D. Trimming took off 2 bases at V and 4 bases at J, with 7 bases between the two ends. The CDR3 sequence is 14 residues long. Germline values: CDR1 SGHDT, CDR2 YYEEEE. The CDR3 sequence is CASSLTDYNSPLHF. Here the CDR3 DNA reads TGTGCCAGCAGCTTAACAGATTATAATTCACCCCTCCACTTT. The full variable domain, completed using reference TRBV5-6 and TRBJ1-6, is DAGVTQSPTHLIKTRGQQVTLRCSPKSGHDTVSWYQQALGQGPQFIFQYYEEEERQRGNFPDRFSGHQFPNYSSELNVNALLLGDSALYLCASSLTDYNSPLHFGNGTRLTVT.

The CDR3 loop reads CASSQLRIQRATEAFF. The CDR3 region has the DNA TGTGCCAGCAGCCAACTAAGGATCCAAAGGGCCACTGAAGCTTTCTTT. The chain employs TRBV11-2 and TRBJ1-1; no firm D call. The CDR3 spans 16 residues. Germline V gives CDR1 SGHAT, CDR2 FQNNGV. V lost 5 bases and J lost 4, with 20 bases in between.

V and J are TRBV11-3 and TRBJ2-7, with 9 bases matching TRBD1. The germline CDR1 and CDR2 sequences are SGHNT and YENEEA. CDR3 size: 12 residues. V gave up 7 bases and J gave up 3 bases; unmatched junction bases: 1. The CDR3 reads CASKGQGYEQYF. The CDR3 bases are TGTGCCAGCAAGGGACAGGGCTACGAGCAGTACTTC.

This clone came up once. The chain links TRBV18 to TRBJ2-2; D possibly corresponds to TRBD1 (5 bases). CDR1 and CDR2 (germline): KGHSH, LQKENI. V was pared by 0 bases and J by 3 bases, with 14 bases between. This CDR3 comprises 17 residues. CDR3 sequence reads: CASSPPVRGTDTGELFF. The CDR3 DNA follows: TGTGCCAGCTCACCACCGGTTAGGGGAACGGACACCGGGGAGCTGTTTTTT.

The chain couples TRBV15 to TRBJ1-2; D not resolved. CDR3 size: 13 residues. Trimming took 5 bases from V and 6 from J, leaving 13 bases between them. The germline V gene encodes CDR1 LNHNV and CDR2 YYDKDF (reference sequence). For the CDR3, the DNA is TGTGCCACCAGCCCCCCGCTCGAGGATGGCTACACCTTC. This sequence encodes CATSPPLEDGYTF.

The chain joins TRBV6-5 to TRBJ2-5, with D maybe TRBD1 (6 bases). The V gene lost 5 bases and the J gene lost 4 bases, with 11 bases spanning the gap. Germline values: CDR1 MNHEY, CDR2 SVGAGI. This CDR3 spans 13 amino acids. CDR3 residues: CASSKQGRETQYF. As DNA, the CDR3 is TGTGCCAGCAGTAAACAGGGTCGAGAGACCCAGTACTTC.

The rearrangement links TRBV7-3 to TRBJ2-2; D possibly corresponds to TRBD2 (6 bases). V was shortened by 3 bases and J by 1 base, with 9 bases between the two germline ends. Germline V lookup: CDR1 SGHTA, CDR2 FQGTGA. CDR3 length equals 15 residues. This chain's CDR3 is CASSFLGGNTGELFF. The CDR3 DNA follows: TGTGCCAGCAGCTTTCTCGGGGGGAACACCGGGGAGCTGTTTTTT.

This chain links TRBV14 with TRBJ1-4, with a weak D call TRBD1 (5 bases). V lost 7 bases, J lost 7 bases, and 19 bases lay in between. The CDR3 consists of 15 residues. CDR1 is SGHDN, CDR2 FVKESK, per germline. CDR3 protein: CASTPGHGAREKLFF. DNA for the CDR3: TGTGCCAGCACCCCAGGTCACGGGGCACGTGAAAAACTGTTTTTT.